A single sample gave rise to the 4 T cell receptor beta chains below, sequenced in a study of T cell repertoires in cytomegalovirus infection. Using its own MiXCR run on the reads, TCRdb lists one record per CDR3 protein. The table lists roughly 920,000 distinct CDR3 sequences, roughly 30% of them singletons. These receptors' targets are unknown. Here the sequenced sample was cultured CD8+ T cells from PBMCs, taken from culture after CMV antigen stimulation. The origin of the receptors is a human donor in good health (CMV status not recorded). Some clones in this sample may be carry-over from other donors' samples.

The rearrangement joins TRBV7-6 to TRBJ2-2; 7 bases are a match to TRBD2. CDR3 size: 16 residues. J was trimmed by 6 bases and V by 4 bases; bases with no gene match: 11. CDR1 and CDR2 (germline): SGHVS, FNYEAQ. The CDR3: CASSSRGEANSGELFF. The CDR3 DNA sequence: TGTGCCAGCAGCTCCCGGGGGGAAGCTAACTCCGGGGAGCTGTTTTTT.

The chain carries TRBV20-1 and TRBJ2-1, with 9 positions matching TRBD2. The trim removed 6 bases at V and 7 bases at J, leaving 13 bases unmatched. This CDR3 has 15 amino acids. Germline CDR1 DFQATT, CDR2 SNEGSKA (reference sequence). CDR3 protein: CSALITSGLVNEQFF. CDR3 nucleotides: TGCAGTGCCCTGATTACTAGCGGGCTTGTGAATGAGCAGTTCTTC.

The rearrangement joins TRBV4-3 to TRBJ2-3; 8 nucleotides agree with TRBD1. CDR3 length equals 16 residues. Germline-derived CDR1 and CDR2 are LGHNA and YSLEER. The junction had 6 bases not matched to a gene; V was cut back by 0 bases and J by 4 bases. The DNA of the CDR3 is TGCGCCAGCAGCCAAGATATGGTACAGGGGGCAGATACGCAGTATTTT. Amino acid sequence: CASSQDMVQGADTQYF.

The sample holds many counts of this clonotype. The rearrangement links TRBV7-6 to TRBJ2-3; no reliable D call. Germline V lookup: CDR1 SGHVS, CDR2 FNYEAQ. The CDR3 loop spans 15 amino acids. V was shortened by 4 bases and J by 0 bases, with 11 bases between the two germline ends. The CDR3: CASSSVISSTDTQYF. For the CDR3, the DNA is TGTGCCAGCAGCTCAGTCATCTCTAGCACAGATACGCAGTATTTT. Full variable domain (missing parts from reference TRBV7-6 and TRBJ2-3): GAGVSQSPRYKVTKRGQDVALRCDPISGHVSLYWYRQALGQGPEFLTYFNYEAQQDKSGLPNDRFSAERPEGSISTLTIQRTEQRDSAMYRCASSSVISSTDTQYFGPGTRLTVL.